This T cell receptor (beta chain) was documented in a study of T cell repertoires in cytomegalovirus infection. Study results and caveats: HLA-C-restricted, CMV-specific TCR beta clonotypes were dominant ex vivo.

One entry per CDR3 protein results from TCRdb running MiXCR on the reads. The data hold some 400,000 distinct CDR3 sequences, with roughly 18% observed a single time. The length of the CDR3 is 17 residues. V lost 1 base, J lost 5 bases, and 9 bases stayed unmatched. Germline V gene sequence: CDR1 MGHRA, CDR2 YSYEKL. Notes on this clonotype: The antigen is undetermined.

The material sequenced was PBMCs. This chain joins TRBV4-1 and TRBJ2-3; TRBD2 agrees at 10 bases. This clonotype was sampled from a human donor in good health (CMV status not recorded). Some clones in this sample may be carry-over from other donors' samples. The CDR3 loop reads CASSQAGSSGSQDTQYF. For the CDR3, the DNA is TGCGCCAGCAGCCAAGCAGGTTCTAGCGGGAGCCAAGATACGCAGTATTTT.